These T cell receptor beta chains were read from a single sample in a study of blood T cell repertoires in COVID-19. Repertoires were generated with immunoSEQ multiplex PCR, while TCRdb's copy carries only in-frame clones and drops some. There are roughly 330,000 clones in the sample; 88% occur only once, and more than 3% lies in the top ten. Sequences were obtained from peripheral blood. The receptor source for this set is a woman in her forties or fifties with active or convalescent COVID-19. Each CDR3 is given with its conserved first and last residue. Each record gives: V gene, D gene, J gene, clone size, CDR3 DNA, CDR3 protein. A D gene is named only where the DNA matches it firmly. Not all rows give a size; the values are once, few, many and, for expanded clones, a class.

V gene: TRBV9
D gene: NA
J gene: TRBJ2-5
clone size: NA
CDR3 DNA: TGTGCCAGCAGCTTCCGCGAAGAAGAGACCCAGTACTTC
CDR3 protein: CASSFREEETQYF

V gene: TRBV5-1
D gene: NA
J gene: TRBJ1-2
clone size: NA
CDR3 DNA: TGCGCCAGCAGCTTCGCCGACAGGTCCTATGGCTACACCTTC
CDR3 protein: CASSFADRSYGYTF

V gene: TRBV11-2
D gene: NA
J gene: TRBJ1-1
clone size: NA
CDR3 DNA: TGTGCCAGCAGCTTAGATCCTGGCCAGGGCGGCTTTAACACTGAAGCTTTCTTT
CDR3 protein: CASSLDPGQGGFNTEAFF

V gene: TRBV15
D gene: NA
J gene: TRBJ2-2
clone size: NA
CDR3 DNA: TGTGCCACCAGCAGAGGCGGGTTGAACACCGGGGAGCTGTTTTTT
CDR3 protein: CATSRGGLNTGELFF

V gene: TRBV11-2
D gene: TRBD1
J gene: TRBJ1-4
clone size: NA
CDR3 DNA: TGTGCCAGCATTCGGGGGACAGGGTTTGAAAAACTGTTTTTT
CDR3 protein: CASIRGTGFEKLFF

V gene: TRBV19
D gene: NA
J gene: TRBJ2-1
clone size: once
CDR3 DNA: TGTGCCAGTAGATTGGCGGGTGTCGGCAATGAGCAGTTCTTC
CDR3 protein: CASRLAGVGNEQFF

V gene: TRBV5-1
D gene: NA
J gene: TRBJ2-7
clone size: NA
CDR3 DNA: TGCGCCAGCAGCTTGGGTCTTGTTGCCACTTACGAGCAGTACTTC
CDR3 protein: CASSLGLVATYEQYF

V gene: TRBV13
D gene: NA
J gene: TRBJ2-2
clone size: NA
CDR3 DNA: TGTGCCAGCAGCCAACGGACTGTCGGGGAGCTGTTTTTT
CDR3 protein: CASSQRTVGELFF

V gene: TRBV5-1
D gene: NA
J gene: TRBJ2-1
clone size: NA
CDR3 DNA: TGCGCCAGCAGCTTGGGACAGAACTCCTACAATGAGCAGTTCTTC
CDR3 protein: CASSLGQNSYNEQFF

V gene: TRBV19
D gene: TRBD2
J gene: TRBJ2-1
clone size: NA
CDR3 DNA: TGTGCCAGTAGTAATACCGGGACTATAATATCCTACAATGAGCAGTTCTTC
CDR3 protein: CASSNTGTIISYNEQFF

V gene: TRBV18
D gene: TRBD1
J gene: TRBJ2-3
clone size: NA
CDR3 DNA: TGTGCCAGCTCGCTGGGACAGGGGTATAACCCAGATACGCAGTATTTT
CDR3 protein: CASSLGQGYNPDTQYF

V gene: TRBV9
D gene: NA
J gene: TRBJ2-2
clone size: NA
CDR3 DNA: TGTGCCAGCAGCGCGGCAAGCGCGAACACCGGGGAGCTGTTTTTT
CDR3 protein: CASSAASANTGELFF

V gene: TRBV28
D gene: NA
J gene: TRBJ1-5
clone size: NA
CDR3 DNA: TGTGCCAGCAGTCTCGGGACAATGGGGTATCAGCCCCAGCATTTT
CDR3 protein: CASSLGTMGYQPQHF

V gene: TRBV6-6
D gene: NA
J gene: TRBJ2-7
clone size: few
CDR3 DNA: TGTGCCAGCAGTTACTCGCAGTCTAGCTCCTACGAGCAGTACTTC
CDR3 protein: CASSYSQSSSYEQYF

V gene: TRBV6-2/TRBV6-3
D gene: NA
J gene: TRBJ1-5
clone size: few
CDR3 DNA: TGTGCCAGCAGTTACTCCTCTACGAACCCCAATCAGCCCCAGCATTTT
CDR3 protein: CASSYSSTNPNQPQHF